This section outlines one T cell receptor beta chain sequence together with its context. Its antigen is undetermined. One end of the junction does not line up with germline, which may come from a read error. The sample holds other DNA sequences that translate to the same CDR3. The data were obtained in a study of Ad26.COV2.S vaccination and SARS-CoV-2 variants. The germline V gene encodes CDR1 SGHNT and CDR2 YENEEA. The CDR3 has 15 amino acids. Sequencing used immunoSEQ multiplex PCR; TCRdb keeps in-frame clones, though not all of them. The sample has a few hundred thousand clones; around 89% are singletons. General observations from the study: Possibly, TCR breadth and depth analyses underestimated total T cell responses. Participants in the vaccine arm had higher spike-specific TCR breadth; placebo recipients had lower. Reportedly, spike-specific CD8+ and CD4+ T cell responses achieved substantial breadth once vaccination had taken place.

Treatment described: approximately 18 received Ad26.COV2.S at low or high dose, single or two shots; several received placebo; per-sample allocation not given. Sample collection was performed on day 63 after the first vaccine or placebo injection. This person who donated was an adult of 18-55 years in Boston. The source of this sequence is a person between 18 and 60 years old who received the Ad26.COV2.S COVID-19 vaccine or a placebo. The sequences come from peripheral blood, collected in a trial of Ad26.COV2.S vaccine versus placebo. This chain joins TRBV11-3 and TRBJ2-1; D gene unclear. The CDR3 coding sequence is TGTGCCAGCAGCCTAGAAAGGAGCTCCTACAATGAGCAGTTCTTC. This encodes CASSLERSSYNEQFF.